The 26 T cell receptor beta chains below were found in one sample sequenced in a study of blood T cell repertoires in COVID-19. The protocol was immunoSEQ multiplex PCR, while the TCRdb copy is restricted to in-frame clones and leaves out a portion. The repertoire consists of approximately 220,000 clones, with 80% to 90% occurring once and the leading ten covering approximately 3.5%. The sequenced sample consisted of PBMCs or T cells enriched from blood (not recorded which). These receptors came from a woman aged 18-29 years in a cohort exposed to, infected with or recovered from COVID-19 (not recorded which).

V gene TRBV2 combines with J gene TRBJ2-1; TRBD1 is a possible D gene (6 bases). The CDR3 is 19 residues long. Trimming shortened V by 2 bases and J by 6 bases, and 26 bases separated the two germline ends. Germline CDR1 is SNHLY and CDR2 is FYNNEI. The CDR3 region is CASSEQRQGPEIPPNEQFF. The CDR3 DNA reads TGTGCCAGCAGTGAACAAAGGCAGGGGCCAGAGATACCCCCCAATGAGCAGTTCTTC.

The chain links TRBV29-1 to TRBJ1-4, with a tentative D call TRBD1 (6 bases). The CDR3 consists of 15 residues. CDR1 is SQVTM and CDR2 is ANQGSEA in the germline V gene. The ends were cut back, 4 bases at V and 0 bases at J, with 12 bases in the middle. The CDR3 nucleotides read TGCAGCGTTGCCAGGGGCCTAGCAACTAATGAAAAACTGTTTTTT. It codes for CSVARGLATNEKLFF. The variable domain in full, completed from reference TRBV29-1 and TRBJ1-4, reads SAVISQKPSRDICQRGTSLTIQCQVDSQVTMMFWYRQQPGQSLTLIATANQGSEATYESGFVIDKFPISRPNLTFSTLTVSNMSPEDSSIYLCSVARGLATNEKLFFGSGTQLSVL.

The chain has TRBV5-4 and TRBJ2-7; 12 bases are shared with TRBD1. Germline lookup yields CDR1 SGHNT and CDR2 YYREEE (reference sequence). The CDR3 covers 16 residues. V dropped 3 bases and J dropped 4; count of bases not matched to a gene: 8. The CDR3 nucleotides read TGTGCCAGCAGCTCCCCCGGGACAGGGGGCTATTACGAGCAGTACTTC. Translating gives CASSSPGTGGYYEQYF.

The gene calls are TRBV7-2 and TRBJ2-5, with TRBD2 matching over 10 bases. The V gene end was trimmed by 5 bases and the J gene end by 9 bases; junction bases not matched to a gene: 12. CDR1 is SGHTA and CDR2 is FQGNSA in the germline V gene. The CDR3 loop spans 15 amino acids. This CDR3 is CASSRQTSGFEAQYF. The CDR3 nucleotides are TGTGCCAGCAGCCGCCAGACTAGCGGGTTTGAGGCCCAGTACTTC.

This chain uses TRBV24-1 with TRBJ2-7, with D tentatively TRBD1 (6 bases). The ends were cut back, 10 bases at V and 0 bases at J, with 9 bases in the middle. This CDR3 is 12 amino acids long. CDR1 and CDR2 (germline): KGHDR, SFDVKD. The CDR3 DNA reads as TGTGCCACTGAGGGGGACTCCTACGAGCAGTACTTC. Its protein is CATEGDSYEQYF.

The rearrangement links TRBV13 to TRBJ2-3; 9 bases match TRBD2. The germline gives CDR1 PRHDT, CDR2 FYEKMQ (reference sequence). This CDR3 has 17 amino acids. The trim removed 5 bases at V and 3 bases at J, leaving 12 bases unmatched. The CDR3 DNA reads as TGTGCCAGCAGCCCCTTCTTGGCGGGGGGGCCAACAGATACGCAGTATTTT. Its protein product is CASSPFLAGGPTDTQYF.

The chain uses TRBV10-3 and TRBJ1-3; a weak D match, TRBD1 (5 bases). The CDR3 covers 16 residues. Trimming removed 2 bases at V and 0 bases at J, with 11 bases between. Germline assignment: CDR1 ENHRY and CDR2 SYGVKD. The CDR3 region is CAISEATGYSGNTIYF. CDR3 DNA sequence: TGTGCCATCAGTGAGGCCACAGGATACTCTGGAAACACCATATATTTT.

This clone was detected only once. The rearrangement uses TRBV4-1 and TRBJ2-1; TRBD1 aligns across 8 bases. The germline V gene has CDR1 MGHRA and CDR2 YSYEKL. Germline trimming cut 6 bases from V and 3 bases from J; bases unmatched to any gene: 1. The CDR3 covers 13 residues. The CDR3 DNA reads TGCGCCAGCAGTACAGGGGGCTACAATGAGCAGTTCTTC. Translation gives CASSTGGYNEQFF.

The chain combines TRBV28 with TRBJ1-5; a weak D match, TRBD1 (5 bases). The length of the CDR3 is 14 residues. Germline V gives CDR1 MDHEN, CDR2 SYDVKM. V gave up 7 bases and J gave up 3 bases, with 13 bases separating them. The CDR3: CASTMGLPNQPQHF. CDR3 nucleotide sequence: TGTGCCAGCACCATGGGACTGCCCAATCAGCCCCAGCATTTT. Full variable domain (rest looked up from reference TRBV28 and TRBJ1-5): DVKVTQSSRYLVKRTGEKVFLECVQDMDHENMFWYRQDPGLGLRLIYFSYDVKMKEKGDIPEGYSVSREKKERFSLILESASTNQTSMYLCASTMGLPNQPQHFGDGTRLSIL.

V gene TRBV7-2 combines with J gene TRBJ2-7; TRBD1 matches at 10 bases. Germline V gene lookup returns CDR1 SGHTA and CDR2 FQGNSA. J was trimmed by 10 bases and V by 1 base; bases with no gene match: 7. This CDR3 has 14 amino acids. The CDR3 region has the DNA TGTGCCAGCAGCTTAGTTGGACAGGGGGGAGATCAGTACTTC. It specifies CASSLVGQGGDQYF.

J is TRBJ1-4 and V is TRBV5-6; D uncertain. The V end lost 3 bases, the J end lost 0 bases, and 9 bases lay between the germline ends. CDR3 length equals 15 residues. The germline V gene has CDR1 SGHDT and CDR2 YYEEEE. The CDR3 here is CASSYLSATNEKLFF. For the CDR3, the DNA is TGTGCCAGCAGCTACCTGAGCGCAACTAATGAAAAACTGTTTTTT.

V gene TRBV28 combines with J gene TRBJ2-1, with D possibly matching TRBD1 (6 bases). V was pared by 3 bases and J by 1 base, with 10 bases between. CDR1 is MDHEN and CDR2 is SYDVKM in the germline V gene. The CDR3 covers 15 residues. CDR3 sequence reads: CASSFWTASYNEQFF. CDR3 DNA sequence: TGTGCCAGCAGTTTTTGGACAGCTTCCTACAATGAGCAGTTCTTC.

This sequence joins TRBV25-1 and TRBJ2-7; tentative D call: TRBD1 (5 bases). CDR1 MGHDK and CDR2 SYGVNS come from the germline V gene. V dropped 2 bases and J dropped 0 bases, with 11 bases sitting between them. This CDR3 spans 15 amino acids. The CDR3: CASSEGGHTSYEQYF. The CDR3 DNA reads as TGTGCCAGCAGTGAAGGCGGACACACCTCCTACGAGCAGTACTTC.

V is TRBV6-5 and J is TRBJ2-3; 12 bases line up with TRBD2. Losses at the gene ends were 6 bases for V and 4 bases for J; bases not matched to a gene: 5. The length of the CDR3 is 15 residues. From germline, CDR1 is MNHEY and CDR2 SVGAGI. The CDR3 is CASRETSGGADTQYF. The CDR3 nucleotides read TGTGCCAGCAGAGAGACTAGCGGGGGAGCAGATACGCAGTATTTT.

This clone was detected a few times. The gene calls are TRBV5-4 and TRBJ2-1, with TRBD2 matching 11 bases. The ends lost 1 base at V and 4 bases at J; junction bases unmatched: 4. There are 16 residues in the CDR3. The germline CDR1 and CDR2 sequences are SGHNT and YYREEE (reference sequence). CDR3 DNA sequence: TGTGCCAGCAGCTTGACCGGGACTAGCGGATACAATGAGCAGTTCTTC. It is translated as CASSLTGTSGYNEQFF.

This rearrangement joins TRBV11-2 to TRBJ2-1; maybe TRBD2 (5 bases). The V gene's germline CDR1 is SGHAT and CDR2 FQNNGV. This CDR3 is 15 amino acids long. Deletions cut 1 base from V and 7 bases from J, with 14 bases between. The CDR3 coding sequence is TGTGCCAGCAGCTTAGGAGGGATTATGGAGAATGAGCAGTTCTTC. Translated, it gives CASSLGGIMENEQFF.

This chain links TRBV7-9 with TRBJ1-2; TRBD1 aligns across 11 bases. The CDR3 runs to 15 residues. The junction had 9 bases not matched to a gene; V was cut back by 5 bases and J by 7 bases. Germline V gives CDR1 SEHNR, CDR2 FQNEAQ (reference sequence). Written as DNA, the CDR3 is TGTGCCAGCAGCCTACTGGGACAGGGGGGTCGTGGCTACACCTTC. This gives the protein CASSLLGQGGRGYTF.

Remarks on this clone: At the DNA level, this CDR3 is encoded by other sequences in the same sample as well. The rearrangement uses TRBV9 and TRBJ2-1; the match to TRBD2 covers 8 bases. This CDR3 has 16 amino acids. Germline V CDR1 and CDR2: SGDLS, YYNGEE. J lost 4 bases, V lost 0 bases, and 6 bases had no gene match. CDR3 amino acids: CASSVEGGRLYNEQFF. CDR3 sequence (DNA): TGTGCCAGCAGCGTAGAGGGCGGGAGGCTTTACAATGAGCAGTTCTTC.

The rearrangement joins TRBV13 to TRBJ2-1, with no clear D. This CDR3 is 18 amino acids long. V lost 1 base, J lost 0 bases, and 16 bases lay in between. The V gene's germline CDR1 is PRHDT and CDR2 FYEKMQ (reference sequence). CDR3 DNA: TGTGCCAGCAGCTTAGCGGTCTCACCCGCAAGCTCCTACAATGAGCAGTTCTTC. Amino acids: CASSLAVSPASSYNEQFF. Looking up the rest from reference TRBV13 and TRBJ2-1 gives the full variable domain: AAGVIQSPRHLIKEKRETATLKCYPIPRHDTVYWYQQGPGQDPQFLISFYEKMQSDKGSIPDRFSAQQFSDYHSELNMSSLELGDSALYFCASSLAVSPASSYNEQFFGPGTRLTVL.

The rearrangement links TRBV18 to TRBJ2-2; possibly TRBD1 for D (6 bases). Germline V gene data show CDR1 as KGHSH and CDR2 as LQKENI. The CDR3 runs 15 residues. Trimming pared 1 base from V and 6 bases from J, leaving 12 bases between. For the CDR3, the DNA is TGTGCCAGCTCACCACTGCCAGGGGATGCCGGGGAGCTGTTTTTT. Its translation: CASSPLPGDAGELFF.

V usage is TRBV4-1 and J usage is TRBJ2-5; D ambiguous. This CDR3 is built from 16 residues. V was shortened by 1 base and J by 4 bases, with 16 bases between the two germline ends. From germline, CDR1 is MGHRA and CDR2 YSYEKL. The CDR3, as DNA: TGCGCCAGCAGCCAAGGTTGGGCTTCACCCCGAGAGACCCAGTACTTC. Protein product: CASSQGWASPRETQYF.

This sequence joins TRBV3-1 (or the pseudogene TRBV3-2) and TRBJ2-5, with D possibly being TRBD2 (5 bases). V gave up 4 bases and J gave up 2 bases, with 17 bases separating them. Germline V gene lookup returns CDR1 LGHDT and CDR2 YNNKEL (reference sequence). The CDR3 has 16 residues. CDR3 nucleotides: TGTGCCAGCAGCCCCCAGCCTAGCTTGGAACAAGAGACCCAGTACTTC. The encoded protein is CASSPQPSLEQETQYF.

The genes are TRBV5-4 and TRBJ1-6; TRBD1 matches at 10 bases. V was pared by 3 bases and J by 7 bases, with 7 bases of the junction left unmatched. From germline, CDR1 is SGHNT and CDR2 YYREEE (reference sequence). This CDR3 region has 16 residues. CDR3 protein: CASSSLGGQGNSPLHF. CDR3 DNA sequence: TGTGCCAGCAGCTCACTAGGGGGACAGGGGAATTCACCCCTCCACTTT.

The V call is TRBV6-1, the J call TRBJ1-1; D not resolved. Trimming cost V 2 bases and J 4 bases, with 11 bases left between them. This CDR3 contains 14 residues. Germline loops: CDR1 MNHNS, CDR2 SASEGT. DNA of the CDR3: TGTGCCAGCAGTGAACCAGTGGACTTCACTGAAGCTTTCTTT. Encoded protein: CASSEPVDFTEAFF.

The V gene is TRBV30, the J gene TRBJ2-1, with TRBD2 matching 10 bases. The germline V gene encodes CDR1 GTSNPN and CDR2 SVGIG (reference sequence). This CDR3 comprises 15 residues. V trimming: 5 bases; J trimming: 4 bases; junction bases outside the gene matches: 8. CDR3 nucleotide sequence: TGTGCCTGGGGGACAACTAGCGGGACTTACAATGAGCAGTTCTTC. Protein: CAWGTTSGTYNEQFF.

Here the CDR3 reads CASTRRGSGEKLFF. CDR3 sequence (DNA): TGTGCCAGCACCAGGCGGGGAAGTGGGGAAAAACTGTTTTTT. V usage is TRBV11-3 and J usage is TRBJ1-4; no clear D gene. This CDR3 is built from 14 residues. Germline CDR1 SGHNT, CDR2 YENEEA. The germline V and J ends were trimmed by 7 bases and 8 bases, with 17 bases remaining between them.